The present T cell receptor (beta chain) was sequenced within a study of blood T cell repertoires in COVID-19. Whole-study context: The origin of the acute and convalescent COVID-19 samples was the United States, Italy and Spain. Sources were T cells, B-cell-depleted T cells, or PBMCs; the material itself was cDNA or gDNA.

The authors' processing: Amplification from reference gene primers served as the basis for estimated nucleated cell counts. This table comes from immunoSEQ multiplex PCR, and its TCRdb copy is limited to in-frame clones, with some not included. V and J calls plus clone size are reproduced from that table; the DNA served to infer D and trimming. The table has around 120,000 clones, 75% to 90% seen once. The germline V gene has CDR1 LNHDA and CDR2 SQIVND (reference sequence). The ends lost 4 bases at V and 6 bases at J; junction bases unmatched: 10. This CDR3 spans 17 amino acids. This chain uses TRBV19 with TRBJ1-6; 9 positions agree with TRBD1. Sequences were obtained from peripheral blood. The origin of this receptor is a young man with acute or convalescent COVID-19. The CDR3 protein is CASSTDRGQGSNSPLHF. The CDR3 DNA follows: TGTGCCAGTAGTACCGATCGAGGACAGGGGTCTAATTCACCCCTCCACTTT.